This TCR beta chain derives from a study of cytomegalovirus exposure and HLA in healthy donors. As for the study in general: Tens of millions of unique TCR sequences came from HLA-typed donors in an early release. General observations from the study: Later, an analysis showed that TCR beta chains associated with HLA were more clonally expanded than others that were equally common. Usually a TCR sequence was rare, but some public TCRs were found in many donors.

Regarding this clone: What it recognizes is unknown.

The donors comprised healthy bone marrow donors. The length of the CDR3 is 16 residues. Trimming took off 4 bases at V and 6 bases at J, with 22 bases between the two ends. CDR1 is LGHNA, CDR2 YSLEER, per germline. The PCR contained 60 Vbeta and 13 Jbeta primers. The protocol was immunoSEQ multiplex PCR, while the TCRdb copy is restricted to in-frame clones and leaves out a portion. The data contain about 190,000 clones, around three quarters of them seen just once; the ten biggest clones take up 12% to 15%. Sequencing was carried out using PBMCs. The origin of this receptor is a woman aged 30 to 39 in good health and CMV-seropositive. The gene calls are TRBV4-3 and TRBJ2-7, with a possible D match to TRBD2 (5 bases). DNA for the CDR3: TGCGCCAGCAGCCCCCGGCGAACAGCGGTTTCCACCGAGCAGTACTTC. It specifies CASSPRRTAVSTEQYF.